The T cell receptor beta chain described here comes from a study of Japanese encephalitis immunity and Zika vaccine responses (dated by TCRdb to about 2021). Some background on the complete study: Three 5.0 ug doses of alum-adjuvanted ZPIV were administered to included participants at weeks 0, 4 and 28. Approximately 12 participants were given two doses of JEV vaccine (IXIARO) 28 days apart, two to three months before the first ZPIV dose. Before ZPIV, more than eleven participants were given one dose of YFV vaccine (YF-VAX), while eight or nine participants were flavivirus-naive. For TCR sequencing, six representative participants were chosen from each pre-vaccination group, with samples at week 0 (after pre-vaccination, before ZPIV) and week 52. TCR repertoires from a few flavivirus-naive individuals were additionally analyzed at weeks 2, 6 and 52 after the start of ZPIV vaccination. The stimulations used peptide pools from ZIKV structural proteins divided into flavivirus-conserved and non-conserved sets, or JEV or YFV peptides that matched the pre-vaccination. ZIKV peptides were 15-mers overlapping by 11 residues, selected for NetMHCpan/NetMHCII-predicted epitopes with affinity below 50 nM. The study tested whether CD4 T cell responses to the Zika vaccine were shaped by prior Japanese encephalitis virus (JEV) or yellow fever virus (YFV) vaccination. The study at large found these results: Because there were not enough samples, the peptide pools could not be deconvoluted, which meant the specific peptides behind the cross-reactive responses went unidentified. Samples clustered by participant with no similarity between individuals, suggesting no public TCRs were detected. In JEV-pre-vaccinated donors, the repertoire richness of CD4 T cells responding to conserved ZIKV epitopes decreased significantly after ZPIV. The analysis was restricted to a subset of trial participants with three doses and adequate samples, and the entire vaccinated cohort was not analyzed. Repertoire similarity across time-points and stimulations was higher in JEV-pre-vaccinated donors than in YFV-pre-vaccinated donors, indicating more clonotypes shared between ZIKV and JEV stimulation. Only a few individuals showed CD8 T cell responses to ZIKV peptide pools, and those responses were very low in magnitude.

The library came from 5' RACE. Before sequencing, the TCRbeta libraries were pooled in amounts proportional to the number of cells sorted for each library. Total RNA was extracted from sorted cells with RNAzol RT, and cDNA was synthesized with an oligo(dT) primer and a template-switching oligo. The TCRbeta V-CDR3-J region was PCR-amplified with Kapa HiFi using a SMARTer oligo primer and a TCRbeta constant-region primer. A second PCR added Illumina adaptors and sample-specific index barcodes, with HighPrep bead cleanup and Bioanalyzer confirmation of a roughly 650 bp band. Sequencing of the libraries was done on an Illumina MiSeq using 2x151 bp paired-end reads. In the authors' own workflow: An in-house Java program demultiplexed the reads, while MiXCR assigned TCRbeta annotations and counted clonotypes. To assess repertoire overlap, Morisita-Horn indices from the R package vegan were used, along with UPGMA clustering and Circos plots of recurring clonotypes. Shannon diversity and richness were normalized to the highest possible value given the input cell numbers, yielding values from 0 to 1. CDR3beta sequences were aligned with MUSCLE, distances computed with SeqinR, and multidimensional scaling plotted in R. TCRdb applied fastp at Q25 and MiXCR to the public reads, then kept only in-frame beta chains. Rows are unified per CDR3 protein, each entry keeping the most common DNA and genes. These V and J calls derive from TCRdb rather than the authors' analysis. For this sample there are around 250 distinct CDR3 sequences; approximately 1.5% appear just once. 25% to 30% of the sample is taken by the ten largest.

After labeling with CellTrace CFSE, PBMCs were cultured for 5 to 6 days in RPMI containing approximately 7.4% human serum along with peptide pools, each at about 1 ug/mL. On a BD FACSAria, proliferating CD4 T cells were sorted without fixation as live CD56-CD19-CD16-CD3+CD4+ CFSE-low cells. Enrolled adults were healthy and were found to be seronegative for ZIKV, JEV, YFV, DENV and WNV by microneutralization screening. The samples were taken from a phase 1, double-blinded, randomized, placebo-controlled trial testing an alum-adjuvanted Zika purified-inactivated virus (ZPIV) vaccine. Peripheral blood mononuclear cells were isolated by standard procedure and stored frozen in liquid nitrogen until use. From cysteine to phenylalanine, the CDR3 is 14 amino acids long. Solely the CDR3 DNA is kept, with 42 bases framed from the first base. Based on the germline V gene, the CDR1 and CDR2 sequences are SGHTA and FQGNSA. V is clipped by 0 bases and J by 3 bases, and the sequence between their germline boundaries is 9 bases long.

This clonotype qualifies as large (0.1 to 1%). Per-base qualities were not stored, and no clone one base away is much larger. The sample here was antigen-activated CD4+ T cells from blood, cultured, taken during a Zika inactivated vaccine study. The V gene is TRBV7-2 and the J gene is TRBJ2-7; the D gene is perhaps TRBD1, on 5 matching bases. The source is an adult woman who received an inactivated Zika virus vaccine. Here is the DNA: TGTGCCAGCAGCTTAGCGCGACAGAGCTACGAGCAGTACTTC. The translation is CASSLARQSYEQYF.